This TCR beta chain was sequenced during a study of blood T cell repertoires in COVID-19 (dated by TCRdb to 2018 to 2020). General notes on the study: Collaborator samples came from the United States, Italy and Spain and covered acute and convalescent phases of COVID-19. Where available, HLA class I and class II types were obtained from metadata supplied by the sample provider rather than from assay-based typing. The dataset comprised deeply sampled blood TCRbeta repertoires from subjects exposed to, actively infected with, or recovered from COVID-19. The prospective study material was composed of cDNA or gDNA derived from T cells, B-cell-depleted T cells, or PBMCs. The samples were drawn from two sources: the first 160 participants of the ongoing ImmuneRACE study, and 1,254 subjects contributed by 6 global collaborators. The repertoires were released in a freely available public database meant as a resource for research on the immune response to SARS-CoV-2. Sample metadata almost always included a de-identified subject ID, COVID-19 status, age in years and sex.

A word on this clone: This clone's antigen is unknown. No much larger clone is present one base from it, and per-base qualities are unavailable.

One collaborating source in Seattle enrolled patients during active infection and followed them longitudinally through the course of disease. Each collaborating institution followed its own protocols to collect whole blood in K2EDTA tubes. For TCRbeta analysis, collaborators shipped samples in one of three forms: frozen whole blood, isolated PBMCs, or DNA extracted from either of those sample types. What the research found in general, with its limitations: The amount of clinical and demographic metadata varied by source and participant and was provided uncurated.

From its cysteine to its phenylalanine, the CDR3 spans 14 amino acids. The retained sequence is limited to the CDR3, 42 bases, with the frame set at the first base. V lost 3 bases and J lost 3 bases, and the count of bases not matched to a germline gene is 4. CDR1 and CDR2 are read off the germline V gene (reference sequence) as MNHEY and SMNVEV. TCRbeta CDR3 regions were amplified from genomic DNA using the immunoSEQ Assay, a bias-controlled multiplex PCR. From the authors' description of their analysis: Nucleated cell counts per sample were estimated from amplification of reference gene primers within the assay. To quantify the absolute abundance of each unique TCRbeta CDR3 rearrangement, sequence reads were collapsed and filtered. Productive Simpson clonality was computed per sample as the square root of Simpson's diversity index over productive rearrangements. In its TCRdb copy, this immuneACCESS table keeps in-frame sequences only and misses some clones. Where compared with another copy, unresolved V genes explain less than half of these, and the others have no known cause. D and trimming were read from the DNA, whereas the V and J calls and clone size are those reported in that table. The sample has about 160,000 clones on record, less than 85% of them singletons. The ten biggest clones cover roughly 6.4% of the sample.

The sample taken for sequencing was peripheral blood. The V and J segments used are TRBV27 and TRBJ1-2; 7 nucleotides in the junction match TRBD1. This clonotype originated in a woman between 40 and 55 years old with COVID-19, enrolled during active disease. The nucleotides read TGTGCCAGCAGTTTCGGCGGGACAGACTATGGCTACACCTTC. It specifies CASSFGGTDYGYTF.